This T cell receptor (beta chain) was captured in a study of blood T cells in healthy people across ages. Together with a sample-barcoded 5' primer, a J-beta primer mix was included in a second PCR lasting roughly 6 to 12 cycles. One entry per CDR3 protein, called by TCRdb with MiXCR from the 5' RACE reads. The sample shows approximately 1.5 million distinct CDR3 sequences, less than 45% of them seen only once. CDR3 length: 17 residues. V was pared by 4 bases and J by 0 bases, with 18 bases between. Germline V gene lookup returns CDR1 SGHDN and CDR2 FVKESK. Whenever a sample was processed, at least 6 million PBMCs were isolated.

The rearrangement links TRBV14 to TRBJ1-1; no firm D call. This TCR was recovered from a woman younger than 30 in good health. The specimen was blood. The CDR3 DNA is TGTGCCAGCAGCCCAGCCCTATGGAAGCTTATGAACACTGAAGCTTTCTTT. This sequence encodes CASSPALWKLMNTEAFF.